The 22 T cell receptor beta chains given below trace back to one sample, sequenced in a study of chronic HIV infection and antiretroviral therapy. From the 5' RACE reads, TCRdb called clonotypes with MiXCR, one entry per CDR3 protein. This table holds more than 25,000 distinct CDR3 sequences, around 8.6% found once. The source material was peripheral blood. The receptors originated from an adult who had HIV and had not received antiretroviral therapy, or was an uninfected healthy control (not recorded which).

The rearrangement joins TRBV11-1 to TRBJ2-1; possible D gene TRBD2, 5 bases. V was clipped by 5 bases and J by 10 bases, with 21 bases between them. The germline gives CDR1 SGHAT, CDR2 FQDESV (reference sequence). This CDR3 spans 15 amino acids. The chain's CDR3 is CASSILEGTTLEQFF. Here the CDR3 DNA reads TGTGCCAGCAGCATACTAGAGGGAACAACCCTGGAGCAGTTCTTC.

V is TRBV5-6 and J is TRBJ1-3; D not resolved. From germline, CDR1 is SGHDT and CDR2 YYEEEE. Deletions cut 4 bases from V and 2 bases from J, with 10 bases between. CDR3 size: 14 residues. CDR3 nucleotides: TGTGCCAGCAGCCAATTGGCCCCTGGAAACACCATATATTTT. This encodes CASSQLAPGNTIYF.

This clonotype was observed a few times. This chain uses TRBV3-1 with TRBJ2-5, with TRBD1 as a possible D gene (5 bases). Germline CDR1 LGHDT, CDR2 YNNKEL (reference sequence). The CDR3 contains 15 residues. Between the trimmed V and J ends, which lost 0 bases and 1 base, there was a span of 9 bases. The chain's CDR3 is CASSQDTGFQETQYF. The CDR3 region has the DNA TGTGCCAGCAGCCAAGATACAGGATTCCAAGAGACCCAGTACTTC.

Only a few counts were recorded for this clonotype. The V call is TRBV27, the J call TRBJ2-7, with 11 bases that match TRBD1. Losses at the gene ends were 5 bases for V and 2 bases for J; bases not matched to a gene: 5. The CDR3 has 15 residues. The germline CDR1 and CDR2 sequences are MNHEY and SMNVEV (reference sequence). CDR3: CASSLPGQGAYEQYF. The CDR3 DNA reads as TGTGCCAGCAGTCTACCGGGACAGGGGGCCTACGAGCAGTACTTC.

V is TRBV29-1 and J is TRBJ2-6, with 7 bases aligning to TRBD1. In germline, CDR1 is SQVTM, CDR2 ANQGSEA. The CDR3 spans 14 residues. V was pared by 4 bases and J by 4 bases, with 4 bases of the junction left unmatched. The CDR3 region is CSVGGTAGANVLTF. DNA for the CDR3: TGCAGCGTTGGGGGGACAGCCGGGGCCAACGTCCTGACTTTC. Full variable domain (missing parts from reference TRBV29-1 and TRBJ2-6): SAVISQKPSRDICQRGTSLTIQCQVDSQVTMMFWYRQQPGQSLTLIATANQGSEATYESGFVIDKFPISRPNLTFSTLTVSNMSPEDSSIYLCSVGGTAGANVLTFGAGSRLTVL.

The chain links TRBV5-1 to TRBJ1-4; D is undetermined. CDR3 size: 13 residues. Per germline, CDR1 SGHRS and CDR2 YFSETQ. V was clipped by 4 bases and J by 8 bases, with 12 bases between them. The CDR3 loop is CASSPGPEEKLFF. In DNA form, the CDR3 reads TGCGCCAGCAGCCCGGGCCCGGAGGAAAAACTGTTTTTT.

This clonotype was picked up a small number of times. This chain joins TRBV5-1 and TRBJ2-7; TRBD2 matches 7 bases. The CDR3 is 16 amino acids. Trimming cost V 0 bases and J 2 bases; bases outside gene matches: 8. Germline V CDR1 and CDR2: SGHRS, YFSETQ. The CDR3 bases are TGCGCCAGCAGCTTGGCCCCGGAGCGGGGCACCTACGAGCAGTACTTC. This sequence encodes CASSLAPERGTYEQYF.

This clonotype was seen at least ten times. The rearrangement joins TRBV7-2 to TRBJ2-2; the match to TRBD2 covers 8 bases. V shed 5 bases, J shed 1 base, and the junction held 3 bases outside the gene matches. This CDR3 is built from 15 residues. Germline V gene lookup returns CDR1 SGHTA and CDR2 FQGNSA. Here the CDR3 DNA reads TGTGCCAGCAGCCTACTAGCGGTGAACACCGGGGAGCTGTTTTTT. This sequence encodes CASSLLAVNTGELFF.

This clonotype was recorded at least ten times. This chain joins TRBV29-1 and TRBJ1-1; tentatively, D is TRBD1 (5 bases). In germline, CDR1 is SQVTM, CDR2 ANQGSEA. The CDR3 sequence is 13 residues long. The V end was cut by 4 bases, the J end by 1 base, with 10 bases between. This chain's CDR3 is CSVGGDKNTEAFF. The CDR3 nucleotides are TGCAGCGTTGGGGGGGATAAGAACACTGAAGCTTTCTTT.

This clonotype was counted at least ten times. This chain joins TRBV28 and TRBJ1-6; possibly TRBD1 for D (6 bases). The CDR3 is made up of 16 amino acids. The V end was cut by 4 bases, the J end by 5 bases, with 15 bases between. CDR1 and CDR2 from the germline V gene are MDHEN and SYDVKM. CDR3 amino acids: CASSSPGAGDNSPLHF. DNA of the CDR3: TGTGCCAGCAGTTCCCCAGGGGCTGGAGATAATTCACCCCTCCACTTT.

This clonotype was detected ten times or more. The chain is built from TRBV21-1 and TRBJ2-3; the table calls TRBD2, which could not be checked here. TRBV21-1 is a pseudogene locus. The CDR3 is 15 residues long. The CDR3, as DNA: TGTGCCAGCAGCAAAGGGACTAGCGGCACAGATACGCAGTATTTT. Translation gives CASSKGTSGTDTQYF.

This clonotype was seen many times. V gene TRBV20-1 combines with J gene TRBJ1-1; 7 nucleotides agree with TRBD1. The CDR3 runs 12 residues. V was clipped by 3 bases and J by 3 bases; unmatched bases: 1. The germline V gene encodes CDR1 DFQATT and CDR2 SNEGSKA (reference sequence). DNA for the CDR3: TGCAGTGCTAGTACAGGGGACACTGAAGCTTTCTTT. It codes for CSASTGDTEAFF.

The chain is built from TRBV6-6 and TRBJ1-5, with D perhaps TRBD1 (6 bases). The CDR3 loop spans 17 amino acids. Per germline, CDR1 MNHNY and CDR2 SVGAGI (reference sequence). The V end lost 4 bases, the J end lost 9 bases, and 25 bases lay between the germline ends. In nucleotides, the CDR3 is TGTGCCAGCAGTTGGGACCTGAGGGGGGCCGCAGGCCTGCCCCAGCATTTT. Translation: CASSWDLRGAAGLPQHF.

The CDR3, as DNA: TGCAGTGCTAGTTGGCATGAGCAGTTCTTC. Residues: CSASWHEQFF. The rearrangement joins TRBV20-1 to TRBJ2-1; D is ambiguous. The germline V gene encodes CDR1 DFQATT and CDR2 SNEGSKA (reference sequence). The length of the CDR3 is 10 residues. V shed 3 bases and J shed 8 bases, with 5 bases lying between them.

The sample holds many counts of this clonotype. The CDR3 protein is CASGPGQGAYEQYF. DNA of the CDR3: TGTGCCAGCGGACCGGGACAGGGGGCATACGAGCAGTACTTC. The V and J genes are TRBV6-5 and TRBJ2-7, with 12 bases lining up with TRBD1. This CDR3 comprises 14 residues. The junction had 6 bases not matched to a gene; V was cut back by 8 bases and J by 4 bases. Germline V gene data show CDR1 as MNHEY and CDR2 as SVGAGI.

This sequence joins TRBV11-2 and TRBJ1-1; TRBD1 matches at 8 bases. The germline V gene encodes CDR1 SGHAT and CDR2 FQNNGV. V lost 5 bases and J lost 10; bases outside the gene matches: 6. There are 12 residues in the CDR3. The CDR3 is CASSPGGVRAFF. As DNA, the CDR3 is TGTGCCAGCAGCCCAGGGGGCGTTAGAGCTTTCTTT.

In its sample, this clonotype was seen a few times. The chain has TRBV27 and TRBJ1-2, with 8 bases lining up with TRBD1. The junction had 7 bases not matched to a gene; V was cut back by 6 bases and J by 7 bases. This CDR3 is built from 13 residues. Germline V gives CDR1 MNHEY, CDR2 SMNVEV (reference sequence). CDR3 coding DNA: TGTGCCAGCAGAATGGACAGGGTGGGTGGCTACACCTTC. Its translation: CASRMDRVGGYTF.

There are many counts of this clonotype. CDR3 protein: CASSADRLNYGYTF. The CDR3 DNA sequence: TGCGCCAGCAGTGCCGACAGGCTAAACTATGGCTACACCTTC. The rearrangement links TRBV10-2 to TRBJ1-2; tentatively, D is TRBD1 (6 bases). This CDR3 has 14 amino acids. The V and J ends lost 4 bases and 2 bases respectively, with 11 bases between them. Germline loops: CDR1 WSHSY, CDR2 SAAADI.

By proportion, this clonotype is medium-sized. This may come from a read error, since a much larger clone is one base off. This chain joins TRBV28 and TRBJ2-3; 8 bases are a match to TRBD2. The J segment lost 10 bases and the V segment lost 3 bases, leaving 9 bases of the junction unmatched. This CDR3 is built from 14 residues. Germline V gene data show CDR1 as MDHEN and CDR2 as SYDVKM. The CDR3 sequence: CASSFFHRAGAQYF. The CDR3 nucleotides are TGTGCCAGCAGTTTCTTCCATCGAGCGGGGGCGCAGTATTTT.

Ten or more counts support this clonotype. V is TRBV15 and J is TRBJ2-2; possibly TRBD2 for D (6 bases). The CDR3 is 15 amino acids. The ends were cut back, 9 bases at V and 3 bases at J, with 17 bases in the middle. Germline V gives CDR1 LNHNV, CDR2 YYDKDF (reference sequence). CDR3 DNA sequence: TGTGCCACAACCGCGGGGCAGCTGGACACCGGGGAGCTGTTTTTT. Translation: CATTAGQLDTGELFF.

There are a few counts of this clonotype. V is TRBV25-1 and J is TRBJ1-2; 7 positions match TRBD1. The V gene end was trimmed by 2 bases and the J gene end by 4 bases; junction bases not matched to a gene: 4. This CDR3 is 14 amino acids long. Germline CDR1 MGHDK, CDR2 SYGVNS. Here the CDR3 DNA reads TGTGCCAGCAGTGAACTGACAGGGTTCTATGGCTACACCTTC. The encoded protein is CASSELTGFYGYTF.

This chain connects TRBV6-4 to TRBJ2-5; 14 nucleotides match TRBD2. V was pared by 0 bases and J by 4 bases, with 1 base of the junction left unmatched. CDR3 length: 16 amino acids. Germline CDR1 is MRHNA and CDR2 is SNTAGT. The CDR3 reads CASSDSTSGGAETQYF. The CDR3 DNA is TGTGCCAGCAGTGACTCGACTAGCGGGGGGGCAGAGACCCAGTACTTC.